This entry is about one TCR beta chain. Its target is unknown. One end of the junction does not line up with germline, which may come from a read error. These data belong to a study of cytomegalovirus exposure and HLA in healthy donors. Study-wide findings and caveats: Versus the approximately 720-donor mean, an Asian-associated ancestry cluster reportedly showed fewer N-insertions in a later analysis.

The PCR used 60 Vbeta and 13 Jbeta primers. The data were produced by immunoSEQ multiplex PCR, yet TCRdb's version contains in-frame clones alone and is incomplete. There are more than 90,000 clones in the sample; about 76% occur only once, and approximately 8.4% lies in the top ten. Germline-derived CDR1 and CDR2 are MNHNS and SASEGT. This CDR3 has 13 amino acids. The rearrangement joins TRBV6-1 to TRBJ1-2; the match to TRBD1 covers 7 bases. Sequencing was carried out using PBMCs. This TCR derives from a human donor in good health. CDR3 region: CASTLDRNYGYTF. CDR3 nucleotides: TGTGCGAGCACTTTGGACAGGAACTATGGCTACACCTTC.